This is a list of T cell receptor beta chains from one sample in a study of vaccination effects on CD4 cells after COVID-19. TCRdb's table, derived via immunoSEQ multiplex PCR, lists solely in-frame clones and lacks some. The sample includes tens of thousands of clones, 72% of them seen just once. Antigens for these TCRs are unknown. This specimen consisted of CD4+ T cells from PBMCs cultured with HCoV-229E spike peptides, obtained after COVID-19 vaccination. Source of these receptors: a human donor who received a COVID-19 vaccine. CDR3s include the opening cysteine and the closing phenylalanine or tryptophan. The D gene is left open where the match is weak. Not all rows give a size; the values are once, few, many and, for expanded clones, a class.

TRBV9,TRBD1,TRBJ2-7,few,TGTGCCAGCAGCTTGGGGACAGTTTCCTACGAGCAGTACTTC,CASSLGTVSYEQYF
TRBV7-9,-,TRBJ1-6,-,TGTGCCAGCAGCTTAGGTGGGGAATATAATTCACCCCTCCACTTT,CASSLGGEYNSPLHF
TRBV10-3,TRBD2,TRBJ2-5,few,TGTGCCATCAGAATAACTAGCGGGGCTAAAGAGACCCAGTACTTC,CAIRITSGAKETQYF
TRBV7-2,TRBD2,TRBJ2-3,-,TGTGCCAGCAGCTTATGGGGGACTAGCGGGACAGATACGCAGTATTTT,CASSLWGTSGTDTQYF
TRBV5-5,-,TRBJ1-4,-,TGTGCCAGCAGCTTGGCCGGGGGGGGAACTAATGAAAAACTGTTTTTT,CASSLAGGGTNEKLFF
TRBV15,-,TRBJ2-2,few,TGTGCCACCAGCCCGCTAGCCGTAACCGGGGAGCTGTTTTTT,CATSPLAVTGELFF
TRBV12-3/TRBV12-4,-,TRBJ2-3,-,TGTGCCAGCAGTTGGATGAACACAGATACGCAGTATTTT,CASSWMNTDTQYF
TRBV5-1,TRBD2,TRBJ2-5,once,TGCGCCAGCAGCCTCTTAGCGGGGGGGCCGCAAGAGACCCAGTACTTC,CASSLLAGGPQETQYF
TRBV6-5,TRBD1,TRBJ1-5,-,TGTGCCAGTAAGGACAGGGGGGTTCAGCCCCAGCATTTT,CASKDRGVQPQHF
TRBV5-1,TRBD2,TRBJ2-1,few,TGCGCCAGCAGCCGCGGGGCTAGCGGGGGGGTGGATGGTGAGCAGTTCTTC,CASSRGASGGVDGEQFF
TRBV19,-,TRBJ1-2,-,TGTGCCAGTAGTATGAGGTATGGCTACACCTTC,CASSMRYGYTF
TRBV5-1,-,TRBJ2-3,-,TGCGCCAGCAGCTTGGGGCTCGACACCAGCACAGATACGCAGTATTTT,CASSLGLDTSTDTQYF
TRBV18,-,TRBJ1-1,-,TGTGCCAGCTCACCTCCATTTTGGGGCAGGGACACTGAAGCTTTCTTT,CASSPPFWGRDTEAFF
TRBV19,-,TRBJ1-2,-,TGTGCCAGTAGTATTAACTGGAGGGGTCAGGATGGCTACACCTTC,CASSINWRGQDGYTF
TRBV10-3,-,TRBJ1-1,few,TGTGCCATCAGTAGGGAGGGAGGTGACACTGAAGCTTTCTTT,CAISREGGDTEAFF
TRBV6-5,TRBD1,TRBJ1-5,-,TGTGCCACCCATAGGGGACAGAGGAATCAGCCCCAGCATTTT,CATHRGQRNQPQHF
TRBV4-1,-,TRBJ1-2,few,TGCGCCAGCAGCCTTGGAGGGGGATCAAACTATGGCTACACCTTC,CASSLGGGSNYGYTF
TRBV5-1,-,TRBJ2-5,-,TGCGCCAGCAGCTTGGGAGGGCCGGCGGTAGAGACCCAGTACTTC,CASSLGGPAVETQYF
TRBV5-1,-,TRBJ1-1,once,TGCGCCAGCAGCCCGGGTCGGGTTACTGAAGCTTTCTTT,CASSPGRVTEAFF
TRBV6-1,TRBD2,TRBJ2-1,-,TGTGCCAGCAGTGAAGTTGGGAGGGGCGAGCAGTTCTTC,CASSEVGRGEQFF
TRBV5-4,-,TRBJ2-7,-,TGTGCCAGCAGCTCAGGCAGTCTTCCCTACGAGCAGTACTTC,CASSSGSLPYEQYF
TRBV5-1,-,TRBJ2-3,-,TGCGCCAGCAGCTTGCTAAGGGACACGAGCACAGATACGCAGTATTTT,CASSLLRDTSTDTQYF
TRBV6-4,TRBD2,TRBJ2-1,-,TGTGCCAGCAGTGTTCAAGCGGGAGGCCTAGGTAATGAGCAGTTCTTC,CASSVQAGGLGNEQFF
TRBV5-4,TRBD2,TRBJ2-3,-,TGTGCCAGCAGCGTGGGACTAGCGGGAGGAGCAGATACGCAGTATTTT,CASSVGLAGGADTQYF
TRBV6-5,TRBD1,TRBJ2-7,-,TGTGCCAGCAGGAGACAGGGGGCCTACGAGCAGTACTTC,CASRRQGAYEQYF
TRBV5-5,-,TRBJ1-5,-,TGTGCCAGCAGTGGGACTGGTCAGGGTGACCTGTTTCAGCCCCAGCATTTT,CASSGTGQGDLFQPQHF
TRBV4-1,-,TRBJ2-2,few,TGCGCCAGCAGCCAAGATTTCAGGGGTAACACCGGGGAGCTGTTTTTT,CASSQDFRGNTGELFF
TRBV6-4,TRBD1,TRBJ1-1,-,TGTGCCAGCAGTGTTGAGGAGGGGGCGATTTCTACGGCTTTCTTT,CASSVEEGAISTAFF
TRBV5-1,-,TRBJ2-7,-,TGCGCCAGCAGCTTAGCAGGGGTCTCCTACGAGCAGTACTTC,CASSLAGVSYEQYF
TRBV27,-,TRBJ1-6,-,TGTGCCAGCAGTTTTTACGAGGGGTACGGGTCACCCCTCCACTTT,CASSFYEGYGSPLHF
TRBV30,-,TRBJ2-5,-,TGTGCCTGGAGTTTAATGTACGTCGAGACCCAGTACTTC,CAWSLMYVETQYF
TRBV6-5,-,TRBJ1-2,-,TGTGCCAGCAGGACAGCGGGGAACTATGGCTACACCTTC,CASRTAGNYGYTF
TRBV6-6,-,TRBJ1-2,once,TGTGCCAGCAGTCAACTGGGTAGACAGACCCTGAACCCGATCGCGGGCTACACCTTC,CASSQLGRQTLNPIAGYTF
TRBV27,-,TRBJ2-3,-,TGTGCCAGCAGTCTTAAGCCCTACCAAGGCTCGCAGTATTTT,CASSLKPYQGSQYF
TRBV14,-,TRBJ2-7,-,TGTGCCAGCAGCCGGCTCGGGGGGCGCAACGAGCAGTACTTC,CASSRLGGRNEQYF
TRBV29-1,TRBD2,TRBJ2-7,few,TGCAGCGTTGTCTCAGCGGGACTGTACGAGCAGTACTTC,CSVVSAGLYEQYF
TRBV11-3,TRBD1,TRBJ2-5,-,TGTGCCAGCAGCCCCGGACAGGGGTGGGAAGAGACCCAGTACTTC,CASSPGQGWEETQYF